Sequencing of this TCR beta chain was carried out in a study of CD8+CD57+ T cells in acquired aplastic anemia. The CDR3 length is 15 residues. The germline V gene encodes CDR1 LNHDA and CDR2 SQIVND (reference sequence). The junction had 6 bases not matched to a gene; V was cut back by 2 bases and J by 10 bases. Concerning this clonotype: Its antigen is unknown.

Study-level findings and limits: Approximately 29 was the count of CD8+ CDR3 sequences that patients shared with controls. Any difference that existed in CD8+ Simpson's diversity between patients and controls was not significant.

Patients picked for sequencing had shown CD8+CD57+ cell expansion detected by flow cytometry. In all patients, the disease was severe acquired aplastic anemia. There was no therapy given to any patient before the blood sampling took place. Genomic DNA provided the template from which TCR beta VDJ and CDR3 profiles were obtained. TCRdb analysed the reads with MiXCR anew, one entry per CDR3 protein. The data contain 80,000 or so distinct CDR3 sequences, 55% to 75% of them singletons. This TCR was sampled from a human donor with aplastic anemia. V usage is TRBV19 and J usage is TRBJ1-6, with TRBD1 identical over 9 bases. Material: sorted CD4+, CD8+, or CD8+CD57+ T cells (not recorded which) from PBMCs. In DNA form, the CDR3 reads TGTGCCAGTAGTATACCGGGACAGGGAGGCTCACCCCTCCACTTT. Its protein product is CASSIPGQGGSPLHF.